This T cell receptor (beta chain) was sequenced for a study of blood T cell repertoires in COVID-19. Study at large: Samples representing acute and convalescent COVID-19 were sourced from the United States, Italy and Spain. From T cells, B-cell-depleted T cells, or PBMCs came the material, which was cDNA or gDNA.

Per the original methods: Estimates of nucleated cell counts were drawn from the amplification of reference gene primers. The protocol was immunoSEQ multiplex PCR, while the TCRdb copy is restricted to in-frame clones and leaves out a portion. V and J calls and clone size are copied from that table; D and trimming were computed from the DNA. The repertoire holds hundreds of thousands of clones, around 85% seen once, with about 9.6% in the top ten. Germline-derived CDR1 and CDR2 are MNHEY and SVGAGI. Trimming took off 6 bases at V and 0 bases at J, with 11 bases between the two ends. This CDR3 contains 14 residues.

This sequence originates from a man at least 80 years old with acute or convalescent COVID-19. V and J are TRBV6-5 and TRBJ1-1, with D perhaps matching TRBD1 (5 bases). Specimen: peripheral blood. The chain's CDR3 is CASRGGRLNTEAFF. The CDR3 nucleotides read TGTGCCAGCAGGGGGGGACGGCTGAACACTGAAGCTTTCTTT.